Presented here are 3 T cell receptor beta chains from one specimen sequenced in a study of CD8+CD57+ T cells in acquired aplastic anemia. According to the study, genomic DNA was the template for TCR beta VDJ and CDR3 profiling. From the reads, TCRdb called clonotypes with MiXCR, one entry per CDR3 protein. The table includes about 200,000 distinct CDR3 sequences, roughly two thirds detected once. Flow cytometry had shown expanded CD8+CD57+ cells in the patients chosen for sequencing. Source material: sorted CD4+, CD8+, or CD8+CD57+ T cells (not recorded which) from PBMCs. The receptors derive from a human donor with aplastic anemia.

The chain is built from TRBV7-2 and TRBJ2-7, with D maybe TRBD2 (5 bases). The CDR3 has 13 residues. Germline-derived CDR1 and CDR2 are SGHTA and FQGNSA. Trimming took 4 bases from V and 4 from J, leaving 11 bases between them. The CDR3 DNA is TGTGCCAGCAGCTCATGGACGGGATACGAGCAGTACTTC. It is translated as CASSSWTGYEQYF.

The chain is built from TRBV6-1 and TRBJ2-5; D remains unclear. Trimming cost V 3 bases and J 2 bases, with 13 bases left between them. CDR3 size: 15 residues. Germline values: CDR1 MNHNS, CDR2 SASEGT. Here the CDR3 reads CASSELGLVQETQYF. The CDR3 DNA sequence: TGTGCCAGCAGTGAGTTGGGCTTAGTACAAGAGACCCAGTACTTC.

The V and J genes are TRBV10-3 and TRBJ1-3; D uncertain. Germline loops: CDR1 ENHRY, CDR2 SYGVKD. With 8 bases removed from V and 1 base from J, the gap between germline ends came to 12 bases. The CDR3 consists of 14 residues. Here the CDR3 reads CAILESPSGNTIYF. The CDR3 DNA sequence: TGTGCCATCCTGGAGTCTCCATCTGGAAACACCATATATTTT.